These T cell receptor beta chains were read from a single sample in a study of technical replicates of blood from four donors. The data were produced by immunoSEQ multiplex PCR, yet TCRdb's version contains in-frame clones alone and is incomplete. There are 74,000 or so clones in the sample; about 96% occur only once, and 0.2% lies in the top ten. The sample taken for sequencing was T cells isolated from PBMCs. All receptors come from a human donor in good health. Both conserved end residues are part of each CDR3. The order of the fields is clone size, V gene, CDR3 protein. Part of the rows lack a size; the others show once, few, many or a class for expanded clones.

.	TRBV19	CASSIGLYNEQFF
.	TRBV9	CASSFQGVYGYTF
.	TRBV5-6	CASSQVWQLMNTEAFF
.	TRBV29-1	CSAEGLAVYFLPSYEQYF
.	TRBV28	CASSTAGLAVSTSGYEQFF
.	TRBV6-5	CASRQDRTTEAFF
.	TRBV11-2	CASSPGTTDTQYF
.	TRBV13	CASSSGGGRTDTQYF
.	TRBV7-2	CASSGRDRGVYEQYF
.	TRBV28	CATSLGQGDTGELFF
.	TRBV28	CASRISRGREQYF
.	TRBV7-9	CASSPGVGSFGGYTF
.	TRBV7-6	CASSLDSGRGHEQYF
.	TRBV2	CASSERGVWSYNSPLHF
.	TRBV19	CASSIEVAGNIQYF
.	TRBV4-2	CASSQEGGGPGIQYF
.	TRBV11-2	CASSRNYRVMNTEAFF
.	TRBV28	CASSTPVQERRTYEQYF
.	TRBV13	CASSPQGYEQYF
.	TRBV9	CASSVGDRGGETQYF
.	TRBV7-9	CASSRQGATDTQYF
.	TRBV10-3	CAISDREGFALFF
once	TRBV6-5	CASSLARYYEQYF
.	TRBV5-1	CASSLDRGWAHEQYF
.	TRBV28	CASSFPPGQGFEKLFF